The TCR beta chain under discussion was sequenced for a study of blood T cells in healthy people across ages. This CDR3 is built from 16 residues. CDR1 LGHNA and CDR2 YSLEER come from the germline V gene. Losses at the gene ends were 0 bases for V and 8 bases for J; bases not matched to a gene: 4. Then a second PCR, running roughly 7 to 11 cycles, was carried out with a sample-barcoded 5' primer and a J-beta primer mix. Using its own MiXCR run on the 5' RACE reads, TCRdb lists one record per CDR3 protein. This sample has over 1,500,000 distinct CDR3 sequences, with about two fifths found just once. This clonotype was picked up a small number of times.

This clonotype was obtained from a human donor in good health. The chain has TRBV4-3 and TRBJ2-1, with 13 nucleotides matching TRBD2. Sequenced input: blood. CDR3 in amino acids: CASSQETSGGWDEQFF. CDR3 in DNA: TGCGCCAGCAGCCAAGAGACTAGCGGGGGGTGGGATGAGCAGTTCTTC.